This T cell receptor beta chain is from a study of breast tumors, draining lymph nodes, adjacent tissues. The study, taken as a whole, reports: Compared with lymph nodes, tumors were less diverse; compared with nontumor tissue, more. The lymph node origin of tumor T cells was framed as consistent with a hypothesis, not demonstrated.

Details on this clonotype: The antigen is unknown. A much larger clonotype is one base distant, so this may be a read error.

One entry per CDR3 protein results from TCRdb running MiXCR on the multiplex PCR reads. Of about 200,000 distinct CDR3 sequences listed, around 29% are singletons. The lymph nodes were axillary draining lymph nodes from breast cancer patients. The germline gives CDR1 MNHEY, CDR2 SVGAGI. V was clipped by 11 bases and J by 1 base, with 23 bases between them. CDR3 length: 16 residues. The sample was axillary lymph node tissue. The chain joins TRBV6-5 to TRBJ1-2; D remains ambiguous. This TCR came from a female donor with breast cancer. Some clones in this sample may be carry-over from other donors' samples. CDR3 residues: CAGTRAPGNNNYGYTF. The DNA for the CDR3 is TGTGCCGGCACTCGCGCCCCGGGAAACAATAACTATGGCTACACCTTC.